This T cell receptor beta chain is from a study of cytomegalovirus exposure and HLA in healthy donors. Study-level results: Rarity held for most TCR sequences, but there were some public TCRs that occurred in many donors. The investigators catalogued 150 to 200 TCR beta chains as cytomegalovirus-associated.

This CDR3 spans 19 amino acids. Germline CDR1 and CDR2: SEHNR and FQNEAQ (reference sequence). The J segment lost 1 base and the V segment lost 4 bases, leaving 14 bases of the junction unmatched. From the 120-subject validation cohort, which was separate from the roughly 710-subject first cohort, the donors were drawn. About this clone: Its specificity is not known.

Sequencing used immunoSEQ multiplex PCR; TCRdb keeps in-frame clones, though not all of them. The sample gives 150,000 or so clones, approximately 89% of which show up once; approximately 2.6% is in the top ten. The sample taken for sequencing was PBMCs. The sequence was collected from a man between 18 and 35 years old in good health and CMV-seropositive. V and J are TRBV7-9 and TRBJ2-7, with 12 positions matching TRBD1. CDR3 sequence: CASSSPRDRGPQTSYEQYF. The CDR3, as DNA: TGTGCCAGCAGCTCACCTCGGGACAGGGGGCCCCAAACTTCCTACGAGCAGTACTTC.